The 32 T cell receptor beta chains listed next were all sequenced from one sample in a study of post-analysis software for immune sequencing data. Unique molecular identifiers were carried by the TCR beta cDNA libraries. One entry per CDR3 protein results from TCRdb running MiXCR on the PCR reads. Here the sample spans some 690,000 distinct CDR3 sequences, 55% to 60% being singletons. Their recognized antigens are unknown. Study-level points and caveats: Patients used several TRBV segments, including TRBV5-6, TRBV5-1 and TRBV20-1, more often than controls.

Sequencing input: blood. The receptors were sampled from a girl aged 2 to 9 with multiple sclerosis.

The chain combines TRBV15 with TRBJ1-6, with TRBD1 identical over 9 bases. There are 16 residues in the CDR3. The germline V gene has CDR1 LNHNV and CDR2 YYDKDF (reference sequence). V lost 3 bases to trimming and J lost 8 bases; unmatched junction nucleotides: 8. As DNA, the CDR3 is TGTGCCACCAGCAGTGGGGACAGGGTTAGTGATTCACCCCTCCACTTT. It codes for CATSSGDRVSDSPLHF.

This clonotype has a handful of counts. The chain carries TRBV5-6 and TRBJ2-3; D remains unclear. The CDR3 has 15 residues. V lost 0 bases and J lost 0, with 8 bases in between. Germline CDR1 SGHDT, CDR2 YYEEEE. The CDR3 reads CASSLVTRSTDTQYF. CDR3 bases: TGTGCCAGCAGCTTGGTTACCCGTAGCACAGATACGCAGTATTTT. Full variable domain (missing parts from reference TRBV5-6 and TRBJ2-3): DAGVTQSPTHLIKTRGQQVTLRCSPKSGHDTVSWYQQALGQGPQFIFQYYEEEERQRGNFPDRFSGHQFPNYSSELNVNALLLGDSALYLCASSLVTRSTDTQYFGPGTRLTVL.

The chain joins TRBV11-2 to TRBJ1-6, with 7 bases matching TRBD1. Trimming cost V 2 bases and J 9 bases; bases outside gene matches: 7. CDR1 is SGHAT and CDR2 is FQNNGV in the germline V gene. The CDR3 spans 15 residues. The chain's CDR3 is CASSLTGDPSSPLHF. In nucleotides, the CDR3 is TGTGCCAGCAGCTTAACAGGGGACCCAAGTTCACCCCTCCACTTT.

J is TRBJ2-1 and V is TRBV2; D possibly corresponds to TRBD2 (5 bases). The V and J ends lost 6 bases and 7 bases respectively, with 10 bases between them. The CDR3 length is 12 residues. The V gene's germline CDR1 is SNHLY and CDR2 FYNNEI. The CDR3 region has the DNA TGTGCCAGCAGGGGAGTGGTAAATGAGCAGTTCTTC. Encoded protein: CASRGVVNEQFF.

Here the CDR3 DNA reads TGTGCCAGCAGCTCCCTTCCGGGAGGGTCCATGGAGCAGTTCTTC. Protein: CASSSLPGGSMEQFF. J is TRBJ2-1 and V is TRBV7-2; 8 bases agree with TRBD2. CDR3 size: 15 residues. Per germline, CDR1 SGHTA and CDR2 FQGNSA. V shed 4 bases and J 10 bases; nucleotides not matched to a gene: 12.

This clonotype was recorded once. J is TRBJ2-1 and V is TRBV6-1; 8 nucleotides match TRBD2. V was pared by 3 bases and J by 8 bases, with 6 bases of the junction left unmatched. This CDR3 comprises 14 residues. Germline CDR1 reads MNHNS; CDR2 reads SASEGT. CDR3 sequence: CASSENGRAHEQFF. Written as DNA, the CDR3 is TGTGCCAGCAGTGAGAACGGGAGGGCCCATGAGCAGTTCTTC.

This clonotype was seen only a few times. The gene calls are TRBV20-1 and TRBJ2-1; D possibly matches TRBD1 or TRBD2 (5 bases each). V lost 3 bases and J lost 13, with 10 bases in between. The CDR3 runs 10 residues. Germline-derived CDR1 and CDR2 are DFQATT and SNEGSKA (reference sequence). The CDR3, as DNA: TGCAGTGCTAGTAGGGGACCCCAGTTCTTC. It yields the protein CSASRGPQFF.

The chain joins TRBV29-1 to TRBJ2-1; D possibly corresponds to TRBD1 (5 bases). Germline V gene sequence: CDR1 SQVTM, CDR2 ANQGSEA. V lost 5 bases and J lost 2, with 7 bases in between. This CDR3 has 12 amino acids. The CDR3 sequence is CSVSGTYNEQFF. DNA of the CDR3: TGCAGCGTTTCAGGGACCTACAATGAGCAGTTCTTC.

This clonotype was recorded only once. The genes are TRBV6-2 or TRBV6-3 and TRBJ2-5; D is undetermined. The germline V and J ends were trimmed by 9 bases and 1 base, with 6 bases remaining between them. The germline gives CDR1 MNHEY, CDR2 SVGEGT. The length of the CDR3 is 11 residues. The CDR3, as DNA: TGTGCCAGAAGTGCCCAAGAGACCCAGTACTTC. It specifies CARSAQETQYF.

This clonotype was picked up one time. V usage is TRBV30 and J usage is TRBJ2-1; D remains ambiguous. V lost 5 bases to trimming and J lost 0 bases, with 11 bases between them. The CDR3 is made up of 14 amino acids. The germline V gene encodes CDR1 GTSNPN and CDR2 SVGIG (reference sequence). CDR3 in DNA: TGTGCCTGGCGCGTCCTTAGCTCCTACAATGAGCAGTTCTTC. Its translation: CAWRVLSSYNEQFF.

Only one count was recorded for this clonotype. V is TRBV2 and J is TRBJ2-7; TRBD2 is a possible D gene (5 bases). V was cut by 3 bases and J by 0 bases, with 12 bases left in between. The CDR3 has 15 amino acids. Germline CDR1 reads SNHLY; CDR2 reads FYNNEI. CDR3 bases: TGTGCCAGCAGTGAGGGTCCGGGGAGCTCCTACGAGCAGTACTTC. Translated, it gives CASSEGPGSSYEQYF.

This clonotype was counted only a few times. The CDR3, as DNA: TGTGCCAGCAGCCTCTCGACAGGGAATACGCAGTATTTT. Encoded protein: CASSLSTGNTQYF. The chain joins TRBV11-2 to TRBJ2-3; 7 positions agree with TRBD1. The CDR3 contains 13 residues. Germline V gene sequence: CDR1 SGHAT, CDR2 FQNNGV. V lost 5 bases to trimming and J lost 7 bases; unmatched junction nucleotides: 6.

The genes are TRBV24-1 and TRBJ1-2; D unresolved. V was cut by 3 bases and J by 8 bases, with 12 bases left in between. Germline V lookup: CDR1 KGHDR, CDR2 SFDVKD. The CDR3 has 13 amino acids. CDR3 residues: CATSDAVSEGYTF. In nucleotides, the CDR3 is TGTGCCACCAGTGATGCGGTTTCGGAGGGCTACACCTTC.

The chain combines TRBV29-1 with TRBJ2-3; no clear D gene. In germline, CDR1 is SQVTM, CDR2 ANQGSEA. V shed 4 bases and J shed 6 bases, with 14 bases lying between them. The CDR3 consists of 13 residues. The CDR3 is CSVGRPPVDTQYF. As DNA, the CDR3 is TGCAGCGTTGGAAGACCACCAGTTGATACGCAGTATTTT.

This clonotype was detected a few times. The rearrangement links TRBV6-6 to TRBJ2-4; TRBD2 might be the D (6 bases). V was clipped by 4 bases and J by 13 bases, with 11 bases between them. CDR3 length: 11 residues. In germline, CDR1 is MNHNY, CDR2 SVGAGI (reference sequence). As DNA, the CDR3 is TGTGCCAGCAGTTCCGGCGGACTACAGTACTTC. This encodes CASSSGGLQYF.

This clonotype was counted a few times. The chain uses TRBV7-6 and TRBJ2-5; the match to TRBD2 covers 9 bases. The closer fit of TRBJ2-7 to the DNA end suggests the J call may be wrong. In germline, CDR1 is SGHVS, CDR2 FNYEAQ. This CDR3 region has 13 residues. In DNA, the CDR3 is TGTGCCAGCAGCCGTAGCGGGAGCTACGAGCAGTACTTC. As protein: CASSRSGSYEQYF.

The chain recombines TRBV7-2 with TRBJ2-5; TRBD2 aligns across 10 bases. V lost 5 bases and J lost 5; bases outside the gene matches: 8. The CDR3 spans 15 residues. Germline assignment: CDR1 SGHTA and CDR2 FQGNSA. For the CDR3, the DNA is TGTGCCAGCAGCCCACAGGAGCGGGGGGGGGAGACCCAGTACTTC. Translating it yields CASSPQERGGETQYF.

This chain joins TRBV6-2 or TRBV6-3 and TRBJ2-7; 8 bases agree with TRBD1. CDR1 MNHEY and CDR2 SVGEGT come from the germline V gene. J was trimmed by 3 bases and V by 11 bases; bases with no gene match: 6. The CDR3 spans 12 residues. CDR3 coding DNA: TGTGCCGCAAGGACAGGGATCTACGAGCAGTACTTC. The encoded protein is CAARTGIYEQYF.

The rearrangement links TRBV6-5 to TRBJ2-2; 12 bases fit TRBD2. This CDR3 is built from 17 residues. The V segment lost 2 bases and the J segment 5 bases; nucleotides outside the gene matches: 6. From germline, CDR1 is MNHEY and CDR2 SVGAGI. CDR3 sequence reads: CASSYAASGRATGELFF. DNA of the CDR3: TGTGCCAGCAGTTACGCCGCTAGCGGGAGGGCTACCGGGGAGCTGTTTTTT.

This clonotype was counted a few times. As DNA, the CDR3 is TGCGCCAGCAGCCTAAATGGGGGGGTTAGCACAGATACGCAGTATTTT. This translates into CASSLNGGVSTDTQYF. The chain combines TRBV4-3 with TRBJ2-3; 7 positions agree with TRBD2. The V segment lost 4 bases and the J segment 0 bases; nucleotides outside the gene matches: 7. The CDR3 sequence is 16 residues long. The germline CDR1 and CDR2 sequences are LGHNA and YSLEER.

CDR3 loop: CASRTPYEKLFF. The CDR3, as DNA: TGTGCCAGCCGGACACCTTATGAAAAACTGTTTTTT. V gene TRBV12-3 or TRBV12-4 combines with J gene TRBJ1-4, with a possible D match to TRBD1 (5 bases). V lost 8 bases and J lost 6, with 10 bases in between. The length of the CDR3 is 12 residues.

This clonotype was recorded a few times. This chain connects TRBV7-2 to TRBJ2-6, with TRBD1 identical over 7 bases. The germline gives CDR1 SGHTA, CDR2 FQGNSA. The CDR3 has 16 amino acids. Losses at the gene ends were 5 bases for V and 2 bases for J; bases not matched to a gene: 6. The CDR3 region has the DNA TGTGCCAGCAGCCGGAGCGGACAGGCTGGGGCCAACGTCCTGACTTTC. It codes for CASSRSGQAGANVLTF.

The rearrangement joins TRBV20-1 to TRBJ2-1; 7 positions agree with TRBD2. From germline, CDR1 is DFQATT and CDR2 SNEGSKA (reference sequence). The V gene end was trimmed by 2 bases and the J gene end by 12 bases; junction bases not matched to a gene: 13. This CDR3 contains 14 residues. The CDR3: CSARRGGRRDGQFF. The CDR3 coding sequence is TGCAGTGCTAGAAGAGGCGGGAGAAGGGATGGGCAGTTCTTC.

The chain is built from TRBV5-6 and TRBJ2-7; D remains ambiguous. Trimming took 4 bases from V and 3 from J, leaving 14 bases between them. Germline V gene lookup returns CDR1 SGHDT and CDR2 YYEEEE. The CDR3 has 14 amino acids. Written as DNA, the CDR3 is TGTGCCAGCAGCCCCATAGGACGAGGCTACGAGCAGTACTTC. Amino acids: CASSPIGRGYEQYF.

This rearrangement joins TRBV7-9 to TRBJ2-3; TRBD2 agrees at 7 bases. V was clipped by 4 bases and J by 4 bases; unmatched bases: 8. The CDR3 is 15 residues long. Germline-derived CDR1 and CDR2 are SEHNR and FQNEAQ (reference sequence). CDR3 sequence (DNA): TGTGCCAGCAGCTGGGGAGCGGGGAAGGCAGATACGCAGTATTTT. Translation: CASSWGAGKADTQYF.

The chain links TRBV11-2 to TRBJ2-1; 8 bases map to TRBD2. Losses at the gene ends were 4 bases for V and 2 bases for J; bases not matched to a gene: 7. The CDR3 covers 16 residues. Germline lookup yields CDR1 SGHAT and CDR2 FQNNGV. The DNA of the CDR3 is TGTGCCAGCAGCTCGACTAGCGCTTGGACCTACAATGAGCAGTTCTTC. Amino acids: CASSSTSAWTYNEQFF.

The chain has TRBV10-3 and TRBJ2-7; 8 bases map to TRBD1. Germline-derived CDR1 and CDR2 are ENHRY and SYGVKD. The ends lost 0 bases at V and 7 bases at J; junction bases unmatched: 2. The CDR3 totals 13 residues. Written as DNA, the CDR3 is TGTGCCATCAGTGAGTCTGGACAGGGAGAGCAGTACTTC. As protein: CAISESGQGEQYF.

The chain has TRBV4-2 and TRBJ2-1; 11 bases are a match to TRBD2. The trim removed 4 bases at V and 0 bases at J, leaving 20 bases unmatched. Germline V CDR1 and CDR2: LGHNA, YNFKEQ. The CDR3 spans 22 residues. The CDR3 sequence is CASSRLSRAGLAVLSSYNEQFF. The CDR3 nucleotides read TGTGCCAGCAGCCGCCTCAGCCGGGCGGGACTAGCGGTTCTGAGCTCCTACAATGAGCAGTTCTTC.

The chain uses TRBV20-1 and TRBJ1-4; D remains ambiguous. The CDR3 sequence is 16 residues long. Germline values: CDR1 DFQATT, CDR2 SNEGSKA (reference sequence). The germline V and J ends were trimmed by 5 bases and 0 bases, with 16 bases remaining between them. CDR3 sequence: CSAGDLRDATNEKLFF. The CDR3 coding sequence is TGCAGTGCTGGGGATCTGCGGGATGCAACTAATGAAAAACTGTTTTTT.

The V call is TRBV7-2, the J call TRBJ2-5; the match to TRBD2 covers 7 bases. The germline gives CDR1 SGHTA, CDR2 FQGNSA. CDR3 length: 15 amino acids. V was clipped by 4 bases and J by 7 bases; unmatched bases: 12. The CDR3 coding sequence is TGTGCCAGCAGCTCTCCTATGAGAGGCGGGGGGACCCAGTACTTC. It encodes CASSSPMRGGGTQYF.

CDR3 bases: TGTGCCAGCAGCCAAGATCAGACTCCAACTCAGCCCCAGCATTTT. Its translation: CASSQDQTPTQPQHF. V and J are TRBV3-1 and TRBJ1-5, with D hard to call. Germline CDR1 and CDR2: LGHDT and YNNKEL (reference sequence). The CDR3 runs 15 residues. Trimming shortened V by 0 bases and J by 6 bases, and 12 bases separated the two germline ends.

The J gene is TRBJ2-1, the V gene TRBV15, with TRBD2 as a possible D gene (7 bases). The CDR3 covers 15 residues. In germline, CDR1 is LNHNV, CDR2 YYDKDF (reference sequence). Between the trimmed V and J ends, which lost 2 bases and 8 bases, there was a span of 16 bases. The CDR3 nucleotides read TGTGCCACCAGCAGAAGTGGACTAGGGGGAGATGAGCAGTTCTTC. It codes for CATSRSGLGGDEQFF.